This entry lists 29 T cell receptor beta chains sequenced from one sample in a study of Ad26.COV2.S vaccination and SARS-CoV-2 variants. The table came from immunoSEQ multiplex PCR; TCRdb's copy has only in-frame clones and leaves some out. The profile shows some 640,000 clones, more than 70% of them singletons. As to treatment: around 19 received Ad26.COV2.S at low or high dose, single or two shots; roughly five received placebo; per-sample allocation not given. The samples date from day 63 after the first vaccine or placebo injection. Sequenced material: peripheral blood, taken in a trial of Ad26.COV2.S vaccine versus placebo. All receptors derive from a person between 18 and 65 years old who received the Ad26.COV2.S COVID-19 vaccine or a placebo.

The V call is TRBV29-1, the J call TRBJ1-2; no definite D call. Germline CDR1 SQVTM, CDR2 ANQGSEA. The V gene lost 4 bases and the J gene lost 5 bases, with 8 bases spanning the gap. CDR3 size: 11 residues. Written as DNA, the CDR3 is TGCAGCGTTGCCTGGGCGTATGGCTACACCTTC. Translation: CSVAWAYGYTF.

The chain has TRBV2 and TRBJ2-1; D is uncertain. V shed 6 bases and J shed 3 bases, with 6 bases lying between them. Germline V CDR1 and CDR2: SNHLY, FYNNEI. The CDR3 totals 12 residues. CDR3 bases: TGTGCCAGCAGGAAGGGCTACAATGAGCAGTTCTTC. It codes for CASRKGYNEQFF.

The chain links TRBV2 to TRBJ1-5; possible D gene TRBD1, 6 bases. Germline CDR1 and CDR2: SNHLY and FYNNEI. This CDR3 comprises 14 residues. Trimming pared 5 bases from V and 2 bases from J, leaving 10 bases between. CDR3 sequence (DNA): TGTGCCAGCAGTCGCCACAGGGGCAATCAGCCCCAGCATTTT. It encodes CASSRHRGNQPQHF.

The V and J genes are TRBV7-6 and TRBJ1-6, with unresolved D. The CDR3 runs to 17 residues. Germline V lookup: CDR1 SGHVS, CDR2 FNYEAQ. V lost 1 base and J lost 0, with 10 bases in between. Written as DNA, the CDR3 is TGTGCCAGCAGCTTAGTGGGCAGGAGCTCCTATAATTCACCCCTCCACTTT. This codes for CASSLVGRSSYNSPLHF.

V usage is TRBV5-1 and J usage is TRBJ2-7; D assignment may be TRBD1 or TRBD2 (5 bases each). CDR1 is SGHRS and CDR2 is YFSETQ in the germline V gene. Trimming cost V 4 bases and J 2 bases, with 13 bases left between them. The CDR3 has 14 residues. In DNA form, the CDR3 reads TGCGCCAGCAGCACCGGGACGCCCACCTACGAGCAGTACTTC. Translation: CASSTGTPTYEQYF.

This clone was seen just once. J is TRBJ1-6 and V is TRBV3-1 (or the pseudogene TRBV3-2); 9 positions agree with TRBD1. Germline V gives CDR1 LGHDT, CDR2 YNNKEL (reference sequence). With V trimmed by 5 bases and J by 8 bases, 1 base remained unmatched. The CDR3 is made up of 13 amino acids. The chain's CDR3 is CASSDRGDSPLHF. The CDR3 region has the DNA TGTGCCAGCAGCGACAGGGGGGATTCACCCCTCCACTTT.

The CDR3 spells CASGLVSTVNEQYF. The CDR3 bases are TGTGCTAGTGGTTTGGTCTCGACCGTTAACGAGCAGTACTTC. The rearrangement links TRBV12-5 to TRBJ2-7; D is ambiguous. In germline, CDR1 is LGHNT, CDR2 FRNRAP. The length of the CDR3 is 14 residues. The V gene lost 0 bases and the J gene lost 5 bases, with 11 bases spanning the gap.

The gene calls are TRBV10-3 and TRBJ2-5, with TRBD2 as a possible D gene (5 bases). The CDR3 covers 14 residues. Between the trimmed V and J ends, which lost 8 bases and 2 bases, there was a span of 15 bases. The V gene's germline CDR1 is ENHRY and CDR2 SYGVKD. The DNA of the CDR3 is TGTGCCATCGGGGTAGCGAATCAGCAAGAGACCCAGTACTTC. Translated: CAIGVANQQETQYF.

This sequence joins TRBV30 and TRBJ1-2; no definite D call. The CDR3 consists of 12 residues. Trimming removed 3 bases at V and 2 bases at J, with 7 bases between. Germline V CDR1 and CDR2: GTSNPN, SVGIG (reference sequence). DNA of the CDR3: TGTGCCTGGAGGACGGCAAACTATGGCTACACCTTC. Amino acids: CAWRTANYGYTF. Filled out from reference TRBV30 and TRBJ1-2, the complete variable domain reads SQTIHQWPATLVQPVGSPLSLECTVEGTSNPNLYWYRQAAGRGLQLLFYSVGIGQISSEVPQNLSASRPQDRQFILSSKKLLLSDSGFYLCAWRTANYGYTFGSGTRLTVV.

The rearrangement uses TRBV30 and TRBJ1-1; no clear D gene. CDR1 and CDR2 (germline): GTSNPN, SVGIG (reference sequence). The CDR3 is 13 residues long. Deletions cut 0 bases from V and 4 bases from J, with 9 bases between. The CDR3 coding sequence is TGTGCCTGGAGTGTACGCTCGGGCACTGAAGCTTTCTTT. This sequence encodes CAWSVRSGTEAFF.

This chain connects TRBV9 to TRBJ1-4; TRBD1 matches at 7 bases. The germline CDR1 and CDR2 sequences are SGDLS and YYNGEE. The CDR3 spans 15 residues. The V gene end was trimmed by 3 bases and the J gene end by 5 bases; junction bases not matched to a gene: 7. The CDR3 protein is CASSGPGQANEKLFF. As DNA, the CDR3 is TGTGCCAGCAGCGGACCCGGACAGGCGAATGAAAAACTGTTTTTT.

The chain couples TRBV5-1 to TRBJ2-1; D is unresolved. The CDR3 has 14 residues. The V end lost 3 bases, the J end lost 1 base, and 8 bases lay between the germline ends. The germline CDR1 and CDR2 sequences are SGHRS and YFSETQ. The CDR3 bases are TGCGCCAGCAGCTCCACCGGGTCCTACAATGAGCAGTTCTTC. Translating gives CASSSTGSYNEQFF.

CDR3 loop: CASSLPSRNTGELFF. In DNA, the CDR3 is TGTGCCAGTAGTTTGCCTTCGAGGAACACCGGGGAGCTGTTTTTT. This sequence joins TRBV19 and TRBJ2-2, with unresolved D. CDR1 and CDR2 from the germline V gene are LNHDA and SQIVND (reference sequence). The CDR3 runs to 15 residues. The V end lost 5 bases, the J end lost 1 base, and 11 bases lay between the germline ends.

The V call is TRBV7-2, the J call TRBJ1-1, with 7 positions matching TRBD1. From germline, CDR1 is SGHTA and CDR2 FQGNSA. Trimming removed 7 bases from V and 4 bases from J; junction bases left unmatched: 9. The CDR3 runs 14 residues. The CDR3 bases are TGTGCCAGCACCTTGGACAGGTCGGGCACTGAAGCTTTCTTT. Its translation is CASTLDRSGTEAFF. Drawing the rest from reference TRBV7-2 and TRBJ1-1, the complete variable domain is GAGVSQSPSNKVTEKGKDVELRCDPISGHTALYWYRQSLGQGLEFLIYFQGNSAPDKSGLPSDRFSAERTGGSVSTLTIQRTQQEDSAVYLCASTLDRSGTEAFFGQGTRLTVV.

This chain uses TRBV6-2 or TRBV6-3 with TRBJ1-2; maybe TRBD1 (5 bases). Trimming took 2 bases from V and 6 from J, leaving 10 bases between them. The CDR3 covers 13 residues. Per germline, CDR1 MNHEY and CDR2 SVGEGT. The chain's CDR3 is CASSYVPGNGYTF. DNA of the CDR3: TGTGCCAGCAGTTACGTGCCAGGGAATGGCTACACCTTC.

The rearrangement joins TRBV6-5 to TRBJ2-4, with D tentatively TRBD1 or TRBD2 (5 bases each). The CDR3 extends over 16 amino acids. The ends were cut back, 0 bases at V and 0 bases at J, with 9 bases in the middle. The germline V gene has CDR1 MNHEY and CDR2 SVGAGI. The CDR3 region is CASSYSGDVAKNIQYF. The CDR3 region has the DNA TGTGCCAGCAGTTACTCGGGGGACGTAGCCAAAAACATTCAGTACTTC.

The J gene is TRBJ2-5, the V gene TRBV7-6; 10 bases match TRBD2. The CDR3 sequence is 16 residues long. Germline CDR1 and CDR2: SGHVS and FNYEAQ. V was pared by 6 bases and J by 1 base, with 8 bases of the junction left unmatched. The CDR3 region is CASSYRASGSQETQYF. The DNA for the CDR3 is TGTGCCAGCAGTTATAGGGCTAGCGGGAGCCAAGAGACCCAGTACTTC.

This rearrangement joins TRBV15 to TRBJ2-5, with TRBD2 identical over 8 bases. CDR3 size: 14 residues. With 3 bases clipped from V and 5 bases from J, the junction kept 5 bases outside the gene matches. The germline V gene has CDR1 LNHNV and CDR2 YYDKDF (reference sequence). CDR3 DNA: TGTGCCACCAGCAGCGGGGGGGACGCGGAGACCCAGTACTTC. Protein sequence: CATSSGGDAETQYF.

This chain uses TRBV27 with TRBJ2-7, with D perhaps TRBD2 (5 bases). The V and J ends lost 4 bases and 2 bases respectively, with 12 bases between them. This CDR3 is 14 amino acids long. Germline CDR1 is MNHEY and CDR2 is SMNVEV (reference sequence). DNA of the CDR3: TGTGCCAGCAGTTCAGTCTTGGAGGCCTACGAGCAGTACTTC. Translated: CASSSVLEAYEQYF.

The chain combines TRBV3-1 (or the pseudogene TRBV3-2) with TRBJ1-2, with D possibly matching TRBD1 (6 bases). CDR3 length equals 14 residues. Trimming removed 0 bases at V and 8 bases at J, with 13 bases between. CDR1 and CDR2 from the germline V gene are LGHDT and YNNKEL (reference sequence). The DNA for the CDR3 is TGTGCCAGCAGCCAAGAGTGGACAGTGGGGGGCTACACCTTC. It codes for CASSQEWTVGGYTF.

This clone was recorded only once. The chain couples TRBV27 to TRBJ2-1; 8 bases fit TRBD1. V shed 4 bases, J shed 2 bases, and the junction held 4 bases outside the gene matches. Germline V CDR1 and CDR2: MNHEY, SMNVEV (reference sequence). CDR3 length: 15 residues. In DNA form, the CDR3 reads TGTGCCAGCAGTTCCGGGACAGGAACCTACAATGAGCAGTTCTTC. This codes for CASSSGTGTYNEQFF.

This clone has more than one count but fewer than ten. The chain combines TRBV5-4 with TRBJ2-7; 7 bases line up with TRBD1. Germline V lookup: CDR1 SGHNT, CDR2 YYREEE (reference sequence). This CDR3 is built from 14 residues. Trimming at V came to 4 bases and at J to 2 bases, leaving 6 bases not matched to a gene. CDR3 residues: CASSRNRGTYEQYF. CDR3 nucleotide sequence: TGTGCCAGCAGCAGAAACAGGGGCACCTACGAGCAGTACTTC.

V usage is TRBV6-5 and J usage is TRBJ1-6, with D uncertain. The CDR3 is made up of 16 amino acids. Trimming pared 2 bases from V and 11 bases from J, leaving 19 bases between. Germline V gives CDR1 MNHEY, CDR2 SVGAGI. The CDR3, as DNA: TGTGCCAGCAGTTACCTTGGACCAAGCGGTCAGACACCCCTCCACTTT. Translated, it gives CASSYLGPSGQTPLHF.

V and J are TRBV6-6 and TRBJ2-7, with 8 bases lining up with TRBD1. CDR1 and CDR2 from the germline V gene are MNHNY and SVGAGI (reference sequence). After removal of 5 bases from V and 1 base from J, the junction contained 1 base not matched to a gene. The CDR3 spans 13 residues. The CDR3 DNA is TGTGCCAGCAGTGACAGGGGATCCTACGAGCAGTACTTC. This sequence encodes CASSDRGSYEQYF.

This clone was observed a few times. The same CDR3 arises from other DNA sequences in this sample as well. The V gene is TRBV5-1, the J gene TRBJ1-5, with 7 bases matching TRBD1. The CDR3 runs 14 residues. V gave up 3 bases and J gave up 4 bases; unmatched junction bases: 4. CDR1 and CDR2 from the germline V gene are SGHRS and YFSETQ. The CDR3 protein is CASSSGTENQPQHF. The DNA of the CDR3 is TGCGCCAGCAGCTCAGGGACAGAAAATCAGCCCCAGCATTTT.

This chain links TRBV2 with TRBJ2-7; D call uncertain. Germline loops: CDR1 SNHLY, CDR2 FYNNEI. The V end was cut by 1 base, the J end by 2 bases, with 12 bases between. The CDR3 covers 15 residues. CDR3 sequence reads: CASSEGRKAPYEQYF. The CDR3 DNA reads as TGTGCCAGCAGTGAAGGCAGGAAGGCCCCCTACGAGCAGTACTTC.

CDR3 sequence (DNA): TGTGCAAGTCGCTTAGTGCCCCGGACAGCCGGAAACACCATATATTTT. It translates to CASRLVPRTAGNTIYF. V gene TRBV12-2 combines with J gene TRBJ1-3; TRBD1 is the table's D call, not checked against the DNA. TRBV12-2 counts as a pseudogene. The CDR3 totals 16 residues.

This chain joins TRBV6-5 and TRBJ2-7; D gene ambiguous. This CDR3 has 15 amino acids. Germline V gene data show CDR1 as MNHEY and CDR2 as SVGAGI. The V gene lost 2 bases and the J gene lost 4 bases, with 15 bases spanning the gap. CDR3 coding DNA: TGTGCCAGCAGTTACCAAGACGGAGTTATGTACGAGCAGTACTTC. Translation gives CASSYQDGVMYEQYF.

The genes are TRBV6-6 and TRBJ1-5, with D perhaps matching TRBD1 (5 bases). The CDR3 has 14 residues. CDR1 is MNHNY, CDR2 SVGAGI, per germline (reference sequence). Deletions cut 6 bases from V and 4 bases from J, with 13 bases between. The CDR3 bases are TGTGCCAGCAGGCCAGGACACGCAAATCAGCCCCAGCATTTT. It translates to CASRPGHANQPQHF.